This T cell receptor beta chain was sequenced during a study of T cell responses to AZD1222 COVID-19 vaccine. Whole-study findings and limits: At study baseline, merely roughly 6 AZD1222 recipients were seropositive.

Concerning this clone: Its antigen is unknown.

Per the germline V gene, CDR1 is SGDLS and CDR2 is YYNGEE. The CDR3 contains 14 residues. V dropped 0 bases and J dropped 0 bases, with 4 bases sitting between them. Method: immunoSEQ multiplex PCR; TCRdb's copy keeps in-frame clones and lacks some. In the table there are about 260,000 clones, approximately 93% of which are singletons. The rearrangement joins TRBV9 to TRBJ2-4; D is unclear. The origin of this receptor is an adult in good health. Sequencing was performed on peripheral blood, taken on day 0 of AZD1222 vaccination. The CDR3 sequence: CASSVGEAKNIQYF. CDR3 nucleotide sequence: TGTGCCAGCAGCGTAGGAGAAGCCAAAAACATTCAGTACTTC.